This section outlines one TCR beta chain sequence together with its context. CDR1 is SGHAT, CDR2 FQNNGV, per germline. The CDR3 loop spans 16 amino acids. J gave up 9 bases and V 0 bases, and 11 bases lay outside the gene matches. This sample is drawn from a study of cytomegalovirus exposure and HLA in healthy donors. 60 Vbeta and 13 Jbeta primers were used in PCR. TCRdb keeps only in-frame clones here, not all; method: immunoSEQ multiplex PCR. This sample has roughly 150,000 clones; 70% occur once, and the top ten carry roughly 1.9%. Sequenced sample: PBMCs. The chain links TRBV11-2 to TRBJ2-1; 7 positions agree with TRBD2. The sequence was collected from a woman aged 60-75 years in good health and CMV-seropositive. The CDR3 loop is CASSLDGYGLDGEQFF. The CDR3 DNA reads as TGTGCCAGCAGCTTAGATGGGTACGGACTAGACGGTGAGCAGTTCTTC.